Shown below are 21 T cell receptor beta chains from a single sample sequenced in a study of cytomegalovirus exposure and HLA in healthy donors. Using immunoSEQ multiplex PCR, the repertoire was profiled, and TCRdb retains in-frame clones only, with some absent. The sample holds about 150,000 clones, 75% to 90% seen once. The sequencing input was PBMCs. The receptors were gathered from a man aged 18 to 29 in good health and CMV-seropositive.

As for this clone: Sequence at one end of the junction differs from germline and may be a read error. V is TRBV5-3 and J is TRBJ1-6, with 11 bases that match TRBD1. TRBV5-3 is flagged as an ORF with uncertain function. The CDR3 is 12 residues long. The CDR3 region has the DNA TGTGCCAGAAGCTTGAGGACAGGGGGCAGGGGGTTT. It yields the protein CARSLRTGGRGF.

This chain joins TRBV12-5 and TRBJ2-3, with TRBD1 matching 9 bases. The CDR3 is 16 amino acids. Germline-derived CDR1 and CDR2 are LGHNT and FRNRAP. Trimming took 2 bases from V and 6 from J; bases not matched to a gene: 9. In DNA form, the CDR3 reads TGTGCTAGTGGTTTGTCTACAGGGGGCACCGACGATACGCAGTATTTT. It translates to CASGLSTGGTDDTQYF.

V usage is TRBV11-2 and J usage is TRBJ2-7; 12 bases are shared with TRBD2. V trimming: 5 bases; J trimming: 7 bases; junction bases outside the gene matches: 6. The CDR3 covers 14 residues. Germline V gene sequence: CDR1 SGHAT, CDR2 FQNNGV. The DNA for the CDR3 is TGTGCCAGCAGCCGACTAGCGGGAGTTCAAGAGCAGTACTTC. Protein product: CASSRLAGVQEQYF.

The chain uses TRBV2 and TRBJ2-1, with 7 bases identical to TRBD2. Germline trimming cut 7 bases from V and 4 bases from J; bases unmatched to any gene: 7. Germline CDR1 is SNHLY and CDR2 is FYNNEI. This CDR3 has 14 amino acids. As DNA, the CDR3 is TGTGCCAGCATAGCTAGCGGATATTACAATGAGCAGTTCTTC. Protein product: CASIASGYYNEQFF.

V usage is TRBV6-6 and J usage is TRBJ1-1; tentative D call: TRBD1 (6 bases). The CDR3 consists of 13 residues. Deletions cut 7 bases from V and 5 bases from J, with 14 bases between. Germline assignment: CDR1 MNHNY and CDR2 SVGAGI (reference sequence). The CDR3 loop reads CASNARRGTEAFF. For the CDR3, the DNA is TGTGCCAGCAACGCTCGAAGGGGGACTGAAGCTTTCTTT.

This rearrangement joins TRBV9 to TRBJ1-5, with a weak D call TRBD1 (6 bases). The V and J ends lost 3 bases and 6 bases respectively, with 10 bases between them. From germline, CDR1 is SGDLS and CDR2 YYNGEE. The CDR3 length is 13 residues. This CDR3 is CASSEGVRQPQHF. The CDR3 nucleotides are TGTGCCAGCAGCGAGGGGGTACGTCAGCCCCAGCATTTT.

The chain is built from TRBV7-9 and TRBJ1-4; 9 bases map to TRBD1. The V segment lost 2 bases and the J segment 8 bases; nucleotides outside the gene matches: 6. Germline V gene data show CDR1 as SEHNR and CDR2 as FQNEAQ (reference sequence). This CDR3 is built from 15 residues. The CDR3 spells CASSLTGTGTEKLFF. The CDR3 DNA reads TGTGCCAGCAGCTTAACCGGGACAGGGACCGAAAAACTGTTTTTT.

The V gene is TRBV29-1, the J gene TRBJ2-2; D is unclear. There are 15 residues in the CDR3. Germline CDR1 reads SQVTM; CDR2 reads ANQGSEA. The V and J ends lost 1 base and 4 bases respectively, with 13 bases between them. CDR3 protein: CSVEASPTGTGELFF. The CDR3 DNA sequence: TGCAGCGTTGAAGCCTCCCCCACCGGCACCGGGGAGCTGTTTTTT.

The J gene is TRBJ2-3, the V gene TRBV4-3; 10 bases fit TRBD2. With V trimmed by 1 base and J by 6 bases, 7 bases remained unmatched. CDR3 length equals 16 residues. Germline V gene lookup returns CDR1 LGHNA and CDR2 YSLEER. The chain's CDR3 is CASSQGTSGVIDTQYF. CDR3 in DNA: TGCGCCAGCAGCCAAGGAACTAGCGGGGTCATTGATACGCAGTATTTT.

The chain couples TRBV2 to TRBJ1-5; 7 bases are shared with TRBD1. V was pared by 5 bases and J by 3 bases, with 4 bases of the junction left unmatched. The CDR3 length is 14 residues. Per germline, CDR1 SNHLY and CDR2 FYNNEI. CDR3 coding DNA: TGTGCCAGCAGTATACAGGGGTACAATCAGCCCCAGCATTTT. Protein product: CASSIQGYNQPQHF.

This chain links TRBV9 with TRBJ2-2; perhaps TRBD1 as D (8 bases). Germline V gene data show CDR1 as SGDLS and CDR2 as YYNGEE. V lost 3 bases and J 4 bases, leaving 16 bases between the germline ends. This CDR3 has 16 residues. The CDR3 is CASSAWNRGGTGELFF. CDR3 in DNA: TGTGCCAGCAGCGCCTGGAACAGGGGGGGCACCGGGGAGCTGTTTTTT.

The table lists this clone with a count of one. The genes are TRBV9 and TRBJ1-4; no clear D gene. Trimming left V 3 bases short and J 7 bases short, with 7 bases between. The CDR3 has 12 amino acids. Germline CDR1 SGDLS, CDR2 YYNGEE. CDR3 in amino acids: CASSGVAEKLFF. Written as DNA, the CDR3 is TGTGCCAGCAGCGGGGTAGCTGAAAAACTGTTTTTT.

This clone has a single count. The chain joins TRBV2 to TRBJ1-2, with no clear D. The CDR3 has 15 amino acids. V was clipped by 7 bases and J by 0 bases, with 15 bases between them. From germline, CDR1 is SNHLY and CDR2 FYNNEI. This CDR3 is CASKGSGGANYGYTF. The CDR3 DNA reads TGTGCCAGCAAGGGAAGCGGCGGAGCTAACTATGGCTACACCTTC.

The CDR3 region has the DNA TGCGCCAGCAGCTGGGGGACAGGGACATTAAATGAGCAGTTCTTC. This sequence encodes CASSWGTGTLNEQFF. This chain joins TRBV5-1 and TRBJ2-1; 9 nucleotides align to TRBD1. The V segment lost 3 bases and the J segment 7 bases; nucleotides outside the gene matches: 8. Germline lookup yields CDR1 SGHRS and CDR2 YFSETQ. The CDR3 runs 15 residues.

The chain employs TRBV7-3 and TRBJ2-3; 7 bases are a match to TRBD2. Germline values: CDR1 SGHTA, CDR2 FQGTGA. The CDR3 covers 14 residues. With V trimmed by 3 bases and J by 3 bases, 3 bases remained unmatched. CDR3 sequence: CASSLRLATDTQYF. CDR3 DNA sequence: TGTGCCAGCAGCTTGAGACTAGCAACAGATACGCAGTATTTT.

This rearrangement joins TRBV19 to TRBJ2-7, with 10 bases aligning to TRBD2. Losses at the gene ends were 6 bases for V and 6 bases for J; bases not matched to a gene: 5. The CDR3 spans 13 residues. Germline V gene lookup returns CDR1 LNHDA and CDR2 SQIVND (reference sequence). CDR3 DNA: TGTGCCAGTAGCGGGGGACTAGCGCTCGAGCAGTACTTC. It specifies CASSGGLALEQYF.

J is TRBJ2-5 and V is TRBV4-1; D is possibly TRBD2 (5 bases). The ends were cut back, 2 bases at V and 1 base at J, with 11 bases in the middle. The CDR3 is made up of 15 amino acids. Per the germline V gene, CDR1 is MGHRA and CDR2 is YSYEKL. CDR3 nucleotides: TGCGCCAGCAGCCAACGAGCGGCCCGCCAAGAGACCCAGTACTTC. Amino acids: CASSQRAARQETQYF.

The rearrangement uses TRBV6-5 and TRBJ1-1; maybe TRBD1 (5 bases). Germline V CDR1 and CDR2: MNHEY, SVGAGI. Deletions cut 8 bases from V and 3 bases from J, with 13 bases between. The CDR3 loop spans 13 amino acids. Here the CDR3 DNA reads TGTGCCAGCCGACAGTCCTGGGACACTGAAGCTTTCTTT. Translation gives CASRQSWDTEAFF.

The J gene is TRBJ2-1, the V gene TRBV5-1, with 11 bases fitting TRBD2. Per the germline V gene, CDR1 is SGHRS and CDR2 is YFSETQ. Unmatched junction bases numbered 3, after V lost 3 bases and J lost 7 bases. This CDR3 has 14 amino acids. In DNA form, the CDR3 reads TGCGCCAGCAGCTGGGGACTAGCGGAAAATGAGCAGTTCTTC. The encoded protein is CASSWGLAENEQFF. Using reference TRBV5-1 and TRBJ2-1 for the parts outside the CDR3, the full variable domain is KAGVTQTPRYLIKTRGQQVTLSCSPISGHRSVSWYQQTPGQGLQFLFEYFSETQRNKGNFPGRFSGRQFSNSRSEMNVSTLELGDSALYLCASSWGLAENEQFFGPGTRLTVL.

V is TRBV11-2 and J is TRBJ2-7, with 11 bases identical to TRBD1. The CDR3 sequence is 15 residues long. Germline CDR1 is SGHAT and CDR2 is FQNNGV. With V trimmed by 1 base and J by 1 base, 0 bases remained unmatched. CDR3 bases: TGTGCCAGCAGCTTAGGGGACAGGGGGTCCTACGAGCAGTACTTC. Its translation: CASSLGDRGSYEQYF.

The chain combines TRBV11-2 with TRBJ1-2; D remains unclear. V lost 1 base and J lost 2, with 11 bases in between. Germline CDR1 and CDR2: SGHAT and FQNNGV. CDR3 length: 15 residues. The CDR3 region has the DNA TGTGCCAGCAGCTTAGGTTCCGGGAGGAACTATGGCTACACCTTC. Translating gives CASSLGSGRNYGYTF.